This entry features one TCR beta chain sequence. The target of this receptor is not known. No base quality information exists; no much larger clone differs at one position. The data originate from a study of control samples from healthy donors and cancer patients (dated by TCRdb to about 2020). The library was obtained by the immunoSEQ multiplex PCR assay. Imported from immuneACCESS, the table was reduced by TCRdb to in-frame sequences with V and J called. These copies leave out some clones; in studies compared against another copy, an unresolved V gene accounts for under half, and the cause of the remainder is not known. Counted in this sample were 78,000 or so clones; roughly 84% of them appeared once. The biggest ten clones account for around 16% of the sample. V is pared back by 2 bases and J by 4 bases, with 7 bases lying between the germline termini. From cysteine to phenylalanine, the CDR3 is 14 amino acids long. CDR3 DNA only is kept here, 42 bases in frame from base 1. CDR1 and CDR2 (SGDLS, YYNGEE) derive from the germline V gene.

Specimen: blood. The TCR comes from a man aged 45-65 years in good health. Recombination joined TRBV9 with TRBJ1-6; TRBD1 is perhaps the D gene, given 6 matching bases. The CDR3 loop reads CASSVGTYNSPLHF. The nucleotide sequence reads as follows: TGTGCCAGCAGCGTGGGGACATATAATTCACCCCTCCACTTT.